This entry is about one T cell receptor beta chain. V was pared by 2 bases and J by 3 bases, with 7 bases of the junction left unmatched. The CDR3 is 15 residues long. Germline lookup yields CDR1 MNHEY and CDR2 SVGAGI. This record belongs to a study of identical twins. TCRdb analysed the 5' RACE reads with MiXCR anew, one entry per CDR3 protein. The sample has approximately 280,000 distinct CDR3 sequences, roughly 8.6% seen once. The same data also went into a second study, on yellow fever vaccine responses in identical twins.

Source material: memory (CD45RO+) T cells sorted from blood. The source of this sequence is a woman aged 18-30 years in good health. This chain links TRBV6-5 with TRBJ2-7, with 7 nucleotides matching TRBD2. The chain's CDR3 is CASSYGTTRYYEQYF. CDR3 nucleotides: TGTGCCAGCAGTTACGGGACTACCCGTTACTACGAGCAGTACTTC.